This TCR beta chain derives from a study of CD8+ T cells in alopecia areata. At the level of the study: Female approximately 7-11-week-old C3H/HeJ recipients received skin from approximately 6-13-month-old C3H/HeJ graft donors with spontaneous alopecia.

cDNA reverse transcribed from extracted RNA served as the sequencing template. The repertoire was sequenced with immunoSEQ multiplex PCR; TCRdb's copy has only in-frame clones and lacks some. The data list under 350,000 clones, none observed once; around 1.2% falls to the top ten. Overall study results and limits: Mice showed TCR sharing more clearly than patients did, possibly owing to HLA. Affected scalp, especially in alopecia totalis/universalis, had a higher clonality than normal scalp did. Resident alphabeta T cells of normal skin are also sequenced in scalp samples.

The pooled cutaneous lymph node cells were sorted using several markers (CD4, CD8alpha, NKG2D, NKG2ACE and others). There are a few counts of this clone. Antigen unknown. Genes and germline come from the mouse. The CDR3 end falls 4 residues outside the read, so it is completed with the germline J gene. The CDR3 covers 15 residues. The J segment lost 0 bases and the V segment lost 8 bases, leaving 7 bases of the junction unmatched. CDR1 and CDR2 (germline): NSQYPW, LRSPGD (reference sequence). This chain joins TRBV1 and TRBJ2-4; TRBD2 matches 8 bases. Sequenced material: CD4+ T cells sorted from a lymph node. The TCR originated in a C3H/HeJ mouse with alopecia areata. This mouse strain has H2-k as its MHC haplotype. This CDR3 reads CTCARLGSSQNTLYF. The CDR3 bases that were read are TGCACCTGCGCCAGACTGGGGTCTAGTCAAAAC.